The 32 T cell receptor beta chains below come from one sample, sequenced in a study of T-cell memory formation after mild COVID-19. MiXCR, run by TCRdb on the 5' RACE reads, gives a single entry per CDR3 protein. The data contain about 340,000 distinct CDR3 sequences, 10% to 15% of them singletons. The sequencing input was PBMCs or a T cell subset sorted from them (not recorded which). These TCRs come from a man between 18 and 29 years old who had mild COVID-19 (a few samples of this study predate the infection). Cell type and time point are not known.

CDR3: CASSTDRDEQFF. The CDR3 region has the DNA TGCGCCAGCAGTACCGACAGGGATGAGCAGTTCTTC. The rearrangement uses TRBV5-1 and TRBJ2-1, with 7 bases lining up with TRBD1. This CDR3 region has 12 residues. Germline V gene sequence: CDR1 SGHRS, CDR2 YFSETQ. V shed 5 bases, J shed 8 bases, and the junction held 4 bases outside the gene matches.

This clonotype occurred a few times. The chain uses TRBV4-1 and TRBJ1-6; TRBD1 is a possible D gene (6 bases). The germline V and J ends were trimmed by 0 bases and 8 bases, with 14 bases remaining between them. This CDR3 is built from 16 residues. Germline CDR1 MGHRA, CDR2 YSYEKL. This CDR3 is CASSQDDGQPYSPLHF. As DNA, the CDR3 is TGCGCCAGCAGCCAAGATGACGGACAGCCGTATTCACCCCTCCACTTT.

Many counts were recorded for this clonotype. The J gene is TRBJ1-1, the V gene TRBV2; D not certain. The CDR3 has 14 amino acids. Germline V lookup: CDR1 SNHLY, CDR2 FYNNEI. V was pared by 7 bases and J by 1 base, with 13 bases between. In DNA, the CDR3 is TGTGCCAGCAACCCCGGTCAGCAGAACACTGAAGCTTTCTTT. It encodes CASNPGQQNTEAFF.

This clonotype came up once. Relative to the germline gene, one junction end is altered; a read error may explain this. The chain combines TRBV29-1 with TRBJ2-1; a possible D gene is TRBD2 (6 bases). Germline CDR1 reads SQVTM; CDR2 reads ANQGSEA. The CDR3 length is 12 residues. DNA of the CDR3: TGCAGCGTTTTGACTAGTTCCGATGAGAAGTTCTTC. This codes for CSVLTSSDEKFF.

In its sample, this clonotype was seen a few times. This rearrangement joins TRBV7-2 to TRBJ1-2; tentatively, D is TRBD1 (6 bases). This CDR3 contains 16 residues. Trimming cost V 3 bases and J 3 bases, with 17 bases left between them. Germline V gene lookup returns CDR1 SGHTA and CDR2 FQGNSA. The CDR3, as DNA: TGTGCCAGCAGCTTTATGGGGGCTTCAGCATACTATGGCTACACCTTC. Translating gives CASSFMGASAYYGYTF.

The chain uses TRBV11-2 and TRBJ2-2, with D unresolved. The CDR3 sequence is 14 residues long. Trimming stripped 5 bases from V and 6 bases from J, with 13 bases between. Germline V gives CDR1 SGHAT, CDR2 FQNNGV. The CDR3 here is CASSPSRGSGELFF. The CDR3 DNA reads TGTGCCAGCAGCCCTTCGAGAGGCTCCGGGGAGCTGTTTTTT.

This clonotype was observed a few times. The rearrangement links TRBV7-2 to TRBJ2-5, with D perhaps matching TRBD2 (6 bases). CDR3 length: 12 amino acids. The V gene's germline CDR1 is SGHTA and CDR2 FQGNSA. V shed 8 bases and J shed 5 bases, with 12 bases lying between them. The CDR3 sequence is CASRRGWETQYF. The CDR3 DNA follows: TGTGCCAGCCGGCGGGGCTGGGAGACCCAGTACTTC. Looking up the rest from reference TRBV7-2 and TRBJ2-5 gives the full variable domain: GAGVSQSPSNKVTEKGKDVELRCDPISGHTALYWYRQSLGQGLEFLIYFQGNSAPDKSGLPSDRFSAERTGGSVSTLTIQRTQQEDSAVYLCASRRGWETQYFGPGTRLLVL.

This chain links TRBV29-1 with TRBJ1-2; no firm D call. The germline CDR1 and CDR2 sequences are SQVTM and ANQGSEA. Trimming removed 3 bases at V and 7 bases at J, with 15 bases between. CDR3 length: 13 amino acids. DNA for the CDR3: TGCAGCGTTGAGCCCCCCATGTTGGGTGGCTACACCTTC. Translating gives CSVEPPMLGGYTF.

This clonotype occurred many times. The chain carries TRBV29-1 and TRBJ2-3; the D gene is possibly TRBD1 (6 bases). Germline V CDR1 and CDR2: SQVTM, ANQGSEA. Trimming stripped 4 bases from V and 5 bases from J, with 10 bases between. The CDR3 consists of 12 residues. In DNA form, the CDR3 reads TGCAGCGTTGCAGGGGCCCGAGATACGCAGTATTTT. Its protein product is CSVAGARDTQYF.

DNA of the CDR3: TGCAGTGCTAGGGAGGGACGTCGGGAGACCCAGTACTTC. The encoded protein is CSAREGRRETQYF. The V gene is TRBV20-1, the J gene TRBJ2-5; D is possibly TRBD2 (6 bases). The CDR3 has 13 residues. V dropped 3 bases and J dropped 5 bases, with 13 bases sitting between them. CDR1 is DFQATT, CDR2 SNEGSKA, per germline (reference sequence).

This clonotype was counted only a few times. The CDR3 DNA sequence: TGCAGTGCTAGAGGGGACGCGAACACCGGGGAGCTGTTTTTT. It encodes CSARGDANTGELFF. The rearrangement links TRBV20-1 to TRBJ2-2; D may be TRBD1 or TRBD2 (5 bases each). The CDR3 loop spans 14 amino acids. CDR1 and CDR2 from the germline V gene are DFQATT and SNEGSKA (reference sequence). V was shortened by 1 base and J by 0 bases, with 6 bases between the two germline ends.

The V call is TRBV28, the J call TRBJ2-5, with a possible D match to TRBD2 (5 bases). Germline CDR1 reads MDHEN; CDR2 reads SYDVKM. This CDR3 contains 14 residues. Trimming removed 4 bases at V and 3 bases at J, with 12 bases between. CDR3 DNA sequence: TGTGCCAGCAGTTCCGCCGGGGAAGAAGAGACCCAGTACTTC. Encoded protein: CASSSAGEEETQYF. The entire variable domain, with the rest obtained from reference TRBV28 and TRBJ2-5, is as follows: DVKVTQSSRYLVKRTGEKVFLECVQDMDHENMFWYRQDPGLGLRLIYFSYDVKMKEKGDIPEGYSVSREKKERFSLILESASTNQTSMYLCASSSAGEEETQYFGPGTRLLVL.

This clonotype was recorded a few times. CDR3 protein: CATSRGQGGQQFF. The CDR3 DNA follows: TGTGCCACCAGCAGAGGACAGGGGGGACAGCAGTTCTTC. The V gene is TRBV15, the J gene TRBJ2-1; 9 bases are shared with TRBD1. There are 13 residues in the CDR3. Germline V lookup: CDR1 LNHNV, CDR2 YYDKDF (reference sequence). Germline trimming cut 1 base from V and 11 bases from J; bases unmatched to any gene: 3.

In this sample, this clonotype turned up a few times. V is TRBV6-6 and J is TRBJ2-3, with D hard to call. There are 12 residues in the CDR3. Germline assignment: CDR1 MNHNY and CDR2 SVGAGI (reference sequence). V was shortened by 2 bases and J by 4 bases, with 4 bases between the two germline ends. The DNA for the CDR3 is TGTGCCAGCAGTTACGAGGCAGATACGCAGTATTTT. Protein: CASSYEADTQYF.

This clonotype was observed a handful of times. The V call is TRBV15, the J call TRBJ2-1, with D possibly being TRBD1 (6 bases). Trimming took 0 bases from V and 7 from J, leaving 10 bases between them. Germline V gene data show CDR1 as LNHNV and CDR2 as YYDKDF (reference sequence). This CDR3 is 14 amino acids long. The CDR3 coding sequence is TGTGCCACCAGCAGAGAGGGGGCGCGGAATGAGCAGTTCTTC. Amino acid sequence: CATSREGARNEQFF.

The rearrangement joins TRBV5-1 to TRBJ2-7; D is possibly TRBD1 or TRBD2 (5 bases each). This CDR3 has 15 residues. Germline V gene lookup returns CDR1 SGHRS and CDR2 YFSETQ. V shed 1 base and J shed 5 bases, with 16 bases lying between them. The CDR3 nucleotides read TGCGCCAGCAGCTTGACCGGGACCGCCCTCAACGAGCAGTACTTC. This codes for CASSLTGTALNEQYF. The whole variable domain, filled in from reference TRBV5-1 and TRBJ2-7, reads KAGVTQTPRYLIKTRGQQVTLSCSPISGHRSVSWYQQTPGQGLQFLFEYFSETQRNKGNFPGRFSGRQFSNSRSEMNVSTLELGDSALYLCASSLTGTALNEQYFGPGTRLTVT.

There are a few counts of this clonotype. The chain couples TRBV20-1 to TRBJ1-6; no clear D. Germline-derived CDR1 and CDR2 are DFQATT and SNEGSKA (reference sequence). The CDR3 runs to 12 residues. Between the trimmed V and J ends, which lost 2 bases and 11 bases, there was a span of 10 bases. CDR3 in DNA: TGCAGTGCTAGACCCGACCGACCACCCCTCCACTTT. It codes for CSARPDRPPLHF.

The chain recombines TRBV12-3 or TRBV12-4 with TRBJ1-1, with D unresolved. V lost 5 bases to trimming and J lost 6 bases, with 22 bases between them. This CDR3 comprises 16 residues. The CDR3 bases are TGTGCCAGCAGTGCACTGACCGGGCCCGCCGGACCTGAAGCTTTCTTT. It encodes CASSALTGPAGPEAFF.

V is TRBV5-1 and J is TRBJ1-6; D is unclear. The CDR3 contains 15 residues. Germline V gene lookup returns CDR1 SGHRS and CDR2 YFSETQ. V was clipped by 1 base and J by 5 bases, with 10 bases between them. This CDR3 reads CASSLWQTDNSPLHF. DNA for the CDR3: TGCGCCAGCAGCTTGTGGCAGACGGATAATTCACCCCTCCACTTT.

This clonotype occurred many times. This chain uses TRBV5-4 with TRBJ2-7, with D possibly called TRBD1 or TRBD2 (5 bases each). The CDR3 length is 13 residues. Per the germline V gene, CDR1 is SGHNT and CDR2 is YYREEE (reference sequence). Trimming pared 7 bases from V and 7 bases from J, leaving 18 bases between. The CDR3 DNA is TGTGCCAGCCAGCTTATGGGGGAGATAGAGCAGTACGTC. Its translation: CASQLMGEIEQYV.

V and J are TRBV4-3 and TRBJ2-3; the D is unclear. Germline values: CDR1 LGHNA, CDR2 YSLEER. V was shortened by 1 base and J by 4 bases, with 12 bases between the two germline ends. The CDR3 is 15 residues long. DNA for the CDR3: TGCGCCAGCAGCCAAGCGATGGCAATGGCAGATACGCAGTATTTT. Translation gives CASSQAMAMADTQYF.

This clonotype was seen many times. The V call is TRBV7-2, the J call TRBJ2-5; D gene ambiguous. Trimming removed 4 bases from V and 7 bases from J, with 13 bases in between. Germline CDR1 SGHTA, CDR2 FQGNSA. This CDR3 comprises 13 residues. CDR3 sequence: CASSSQGSGTQYF. The CDR3 bases are TGTGCCAGCAGCTCCCAAGGTTCCGGGACCCAGTACTTC.

This clonotype came up a few times. This chain joins TRBV2 and TRBJ2-3, with D unclear. The germline gives CDR1 SNHLY, CDR2 FYNNEI. The CDR3 contains 15 residues. The V and J ends lost 6 bases and 5 bases respectively, with 18 bases between them. This CDR3 is CASSANGDERDTQYF. The CDR3 DNA is TGTGCCAGCAGCGCAAACGGAGACGAGAGAGATACGCAGTATTTT.

This clonotype has a handful of counts. V is TRBV5-6 and J is TRBJ2-7; tentatively, D is TRBD1 (6 bases). The germline gives CDR1 SGHDT, CDR2 YYEEEE. The CDR3 runs 17 residues. Trimming took 3 bases from V and 0 from J, leaving 19 bases between them. As DNA, the CDR3 is TGTGCCAGCAGCTCTGGGAACGTCGACAGGTACTCCTACGAGCAGTACGTC. Translated, it gives CASSSGNVDRYSYEQYV.

This clonotype came up a few times. The rearrangement uses TRBV7-9 and TRBJ2-1; 9 bases fit TRBD2. Germline CDR1 is SEHNR and CDR2 is FQNEAQ (reference sequence). This CDR3 has 16 residues. V trimming: 4 bases; J trimming: 2 bases; junction bases outside the gene matches: 6. CDR3 in DNA: TGTGCCAGCAGCTCCGAGCGGGGGGTGGCCTACAATGAGCAGTTCTTC. Translating gives CASSSERGVAYNEQFF. The whole variable domain, remainder taken from reference TRBV7-9 and TRBJ2-1, is DTGVSQNPRHKITKRGQNVTFRCDPISEHNRLYWYRQTLGQGPEFLTYFQNEAQLEKSRLLSDRFSAERPKGSFSTLEIQRTEQGDSAMYLCASSSERGVAYNEQFFGPGTRLTVL.

This clonotype was observed a handful of times. The chain employs TRBV4-1 and TRBJ1-5; a possible D gene is TRBD1 (6 bases). The ends were cut back, 4 bases at V and 2 bases at J, with 18 bases in the middle. The germline V gene encodes CDR1 MGHRA and CDR2 YSYEKL. This CDR3 region has 17 residues. The CDR3 nucleotides read TGCGCCAGCAGCCCGGAACCCAGGGGTAGGGGCAATCAGCCCCAGCATTTT. Protein product: CASSPEPRGRGNQPQHF.

The chain couples TRBV7-2 to TRBJ1-6, with D hard to call. Germline values: CDR1 SGHTA, CDR2 FQGNSA. The CDR3 has 14 amino acids. V lost 4 bases, J lost 9 bases, and 13 bases lay in between. CDR3 loop: CASSWETGFSPLHF. Written as DNA, the CDR3 is TGTGCCAGCAGCTGGGAGACTGGGTTTTCACCCCTCCACTTT.

This clonotype came up many times. The J gene is TRBJ2-3, the V gene TRBV7-9; a possible D gene is TRBD1 (6 bases). Germline V gene lookup returns CDR1 SEHNR and CDR2 FQNEAQ (reference sequence). V was shortened by 3 bases and J by 4 bases, with 14 bases between the two germline ends. The CDR3 extends over 15 amino acids. The CDR3 here is CASSFLRGFPDTQYF. The CDR3 bases are TGTGCCAGCAGCTTCCTCAGGGGTTTCCCAGATACGCAGTATTTT.

This clonotype occurred a few times. The genes are TRBV5-6 and TRBJ2-7, with D uncertain. Germline V CDR1 and CDR2: SGHDT, YYEEEE. V was trimmed by 2 bases and J by 2 bases, leaving 8 bases between them. The CDR3 consists of 13 residues. The CDR3 nucleotides are TGTGCCAGCAGCTTCCCCGGAACCTACGAGCAGTACGTC. This codes for CASSFPGTYEQYV.

This clonotype was seen many times. The chain combines TRBV20-1 with TRBJ2-7; tentative D call: TRBD1 (5 bases). The CDR3 length is 13 residues. Germline V gives CDR1 DFQATT, CDR2 SNEGSKA (reference sequence). Trimming pared 6 bases from V and 3 bases from J, leaving 15 bases between. CDR3 protein: CSATNTGYYEQYF. DNA of the CDR3: TGCAGTGCGACAAACACAGGTTACTACGAGCAGTACTTC.

This chain links TRBV12-3 or TRBV12-4 with TRBJ1-2; a possible D gene is TRBD1 (6 bases). This CDR3 has 13 amino acids. Deletions cut 5 bases from V and 6 bases from J, with 13 bases between. The CDR3 DNA follows: TGTGCCAGCAGTCCAGGACAGTTCAATGGCTACACCTTC. This sequence encodes CASSPGQFNGYTF.

This clonotype was counted only a few times. The chain recombines TRBV12-3 or TRBV12-4 with TRBJ1-4; 7 nucleotides match TRBD1. Trimming cost V 5 bases and J 13 bases; bases outside gene matches: 13. This CDR3 region has 14 residues. The CDR3 sequence: CASSLTGSGGRLFF. In DNA form, the CDR3 reads TGTGCCAGCAGTCTAACTGGTTCAGGGGGACGACTGTTTTTT.